The clone carrying this TCR beta chain appeared a few times. No antigen is known for it. This table comes from immunoSEQ multiplex PCR, and its TCRdb copy is limited to in-frame clones, with some not included. The table records tens of thousands of clones, around 97% of them present only once. The sample is drawn from a study of B cell selection in AIRE deficiency. Study-wide results and caveats: Healthy donors alone shared 31.6% of 3,500 to 4,500 Treg sequences; patients alone roughly 10%. Shared Treg sequences were biased toward short CDR3s with few non-templated nucleotide insertions. About 31% of healthy-shared Treg TCRbeta sequences appeared in patient Tconv cells.

With 0 bases removed from V and 5 bases from J, the gap between germline ends came to 6 bases. The CDR3 is 13 amino acids. CDR1 SGHRS and CDR2 YFSETQ come from the germline V gene. Conventional CD4 T cells were sorted as CD4+CD127+ cells. The chain joins TRBV5-1 to TRBJ2-1; a weak D match, TRBD1 (6 bases). Source material: conventional CD4+ T cells sorted from PBMCs. The TCR originated in a human donor with AIRE deficiency. The CDR3 coding sequence is TGCGCCAGCAGCTTGGGACAGGACAATGAGCAGTTCTTC. It yields the protein CASSLGQDNEQFF.